Sequencing of this TCR beta chain was carried out in a study of shared clonotypes between healthy human individuals. CD8 cells classed as naive were CD45RO-negative and positively selected for CCR7, excluding terminally differentiated effector memory CD45RA+ cells. Between the trimmed V and J ends, which lost 0 bases and 3 bases, there was a span of 18 bases. The CDR3 has 18 amino acids. CDR1 and CDR2 from the germline V gene are SNHLY and FYNNEI. Authors' analysis steps: As immunoSEQ supplied junction-only sequences (without quality scores), filtering differed. The assay was immunoSEQ multiplex PCR, and TCRdb's table has in-frame clones only and misses some. V, J and clone size derive from that table, while D and trimming were established from the DNA sequence. The sample contains some 2.1 million clones, approximately 94% of which appear only once. This clone was detected only once. Antigen: not known.

Broader study findings: Memory subsets generally showed lower estimated richness than naive subsets. It was the non-shared clonotypes that had lower generation probabilities than clonotypes shared by all four donors.

The genes are TRBV2 and TRBJ1-5, with D perhaps TRBD1 (6 bases). Sequencing was performed on naive CD8+ T cells sorted from blood. The source of this sequence is a man aged 18 to 29 in good health. CDR3 region: CASSEALQGGQHNQPQHF. The DNA of the CDR3 is TGTGCCAGCAGTGAAGCCTTACAGGGAGGGCAGCACAATCAGCCCCAGCATTTT.